These 11 T cell receptor beta chains came from one sample sequenced in a study of T and B cells in COVID-19 patients (dated by TCRdb to the early 2020s). Genomic DNA extracted from blood was used in amounts of about 250-500 ng for amplification of TRB repertoires. TCRdb shows the sequencer as Illumina MiSeq. Multiplex PCR with BIOMED2 TRB-A/B primer pools was used to amplify TRB rearrangements. TCRdb handled the public reads itself, with Q25 trimming in fastp and clone calling in MiXCR, and kept productive beta chains. Merged by CDR3 protein, the rows form single entries marked with the most common genes and DNA. Counted in this sample were around 5,200 distinct CDR3 sequences; 27% of them appeared once. Jointly, the top ten make up under 6.5% of the sample. What was sequenced was blood. These TCRs come from a human donor with active COVID-19.

About this clonotype itself: One end of the junction fails to match germline, which may point to a read error. The chain joins TRBV5-6 to TRBJ1-6; D uncertain. The CDR3 sequence is 15 residues long. CDR1 and CDR2 from the germline V gene are SGHDT and YYEEEE. This chain's CDR3 is CASSPRGGYNLPLHF. CDR3 DNA sequence: TGTGCCAGCAGCCCCCGCGGAGGTTATAATTTACCCCTCCACTTT.

This clonotype was observed a few times. The rearrangement joins TRBV5-1 to TRBJ2-5; 8 positions match TRBD2. The length of the CDR3 is 13 residues. Germline CDR1 SGHRS, CDR2 YFSETQ. J was trimmed by 3 bases and V by 4 bases; bases with no gene match: 2. In nucleotides, the CDR3 is TGCGCCAGCAGCACTAGCGGCGAAGAGACCCAGTACTTC. Protein product: CASSTSGEETQYF. Looking up the rest from reference TRBV5-1 and TRBJ2-5 gives the full variable domain: KAGVTQTPRYLIKTRGQQVTLSCSPISGHRSVSWYQQTPGQGLQFLFEYFSETQRNKGNFPGRFSGRQFSNSRSEMNVSTLELGDSALYLCASSTSGEETQYFGPGTRLLVL.

This clonotype was picked up one time. The rearrangement links TRBV7-9 to TRBJ1-2; D unresolved. V dropped 5 bases and J dropped 6 bases, with 7 bases sitting between them. The germline CDR1 and CDR2 sequences are SEHNR and FQNEAQ (reference sequence). This CDR3 is 11 amino acids long. Here the CDR3 reads CASSPPDGYTF. For the CDR3, the DNA is TGTGCCAGCAGCCCCCCCGATGGCTACACCTTC.

The chain recombines TRBV27 with TRBJ1-1; maybe TRBD1 (5 bases). Germline V gene data show CDR1 as MNHEY and CDR2 as SMNVEV (reference sequence). The CDR3 extends over 14 amino acids. V gave up 8 bases and J gave up 1 base, with 14 bases separating them. The CDR3 spells CASSPSGENTEAFF. For the CDR3, the DNA is TGTGCCAGCTCCCCTTCGGGGGAGAACACTGAAGCTTTCTTT.

This clonotype is medium-sized within its sample. The CDR3 DNA is TGTGCCAGCAGTTACTCCTCCTTATGGGGTAACTATGGCTACACCTTC. It encodes CASSYSSLWGNYGYTF. The chain uses TRBV6-5 and TRBJ1-2; the D is unclear. The CDR3 extends over 16 amino acids. Per the germline V gene, CDR1 is MNHEY and CDR2 is SVGAGI. V lost 0 bases and J 1 base, leaving 12 bases between the germline ends.

The J gene is TRBJ1-2, the V gene TRBV10-3; D may be TRBD1 (5 bases). The germline V gene encodes CDR1 ENHRY and CDR2 SYGVKD. The CDR3 loop spans 14 amino acids. V was trimmed by 2 bases and J by 4 bases, leaving 11 bases between them. DNA for the CDR3: TGTGCCATCAGTGAGGGGGACTTAGTCTATGGCTACACCTTC. This codes for CAISEGDLVYGYTF.

By share, this clonotype ranks as medium-sized. The rearrangement uses TRBV7-6 and TRBJ2-5, with TRBD2 identical over 9 bases. The V segment lost 3 bases and the J segment 9 bases; nucleotides outside the gene matches: 11. Germline CDR1 and CDR2: SGHVS and FNYEAQ. The CDR3 runs 15 residues. Here the CDR3 reads CASSFAGGHAEAQYF. The CDR3 region has the DNA TGTGCCAGCAGCTTTGCGGGAGGGCACGCTGAGGCCCAGTACTTC.

The chain couples TRBV5-1 to TRBJ1-2, with 7 bases aligning to TRBD1. This CDR3 has 15 amino acids. From germline, CDR1 is SGHRS and CDR2 YFSETQ. Trimming removed 2 bases from V and 4 bases from J; junction bases left unmatched: 8. CDR3 residues: CASSFTGVRGYGYTF. The CDR3 region has the DNA TGCGCCAGCAGCTTCACAGGGGTACGGGGCTATGGCTACACCTTC. The full variable domain, with the rest looked up from reference TRBV5-1 and TRBJ1-2, is KAGVTQTPRYLIKTRGQQVTLSCSPISGHRSVSWYQQTPGQGLQFLFEYFSETQRNKGNFPGRFSGRQFSNSRSEMNVSTLELGDSALYLCASSFTGVRGYGYTFGSGTRLTVV.

By its share, this clonotype is medium-sized (0.01 to 0.1%). The V call is TRBV18, the J call TRBJ2-2, with unresolved D. Germline CDR1 KGHSH, CDR2 LQKENI. V lost 2 bases, J lost 8 bases, and 9 bases lay in between. The CDR3 contains 13 residues. The CDR3 reads CASSPDRYGELFF. The CDR3 DNA reads TGTGCCAGCTCACCAGACCGATATGGGGAGCTGTTTTTT.

Only a few counts were recorded for this clonotype. The chain links TRBV6-6 to TRBJ2-1; a weak D match, TRBD2 (5 bases). The germline gives CDR1 MNHNY, CDR2 SVGAGI (reference sequence). The CDR3 is made up of 14 amino acids. Deletions cut 10 bases from V and 6 bases from J, with 19 bases between. For the CDR3, the DNA is TGTGCCACCCTCGCAGATGGGAGAGGCAATGAGCAGTTCTTC. Its protein product is CATLADGRGNEQFF.

This clonotype rates as medium-sized. This rearrangement joins TRBV6-5 to TRBJ1-2; D perhaps matches TRBD1 (5 bases). Germline CDR1 MNHEY, CDR2 SVGAGI. Deletions cut 7 bases from V and 7 bases from J, with 13 bases between. This CDR3 region has 12 residues. The CDR3 here is CASTSRRGGYTF. CDR3 nucleotide sequence: TGTGCCAGCACCTCCCGAAGGGGTGGCTACACCTTC.